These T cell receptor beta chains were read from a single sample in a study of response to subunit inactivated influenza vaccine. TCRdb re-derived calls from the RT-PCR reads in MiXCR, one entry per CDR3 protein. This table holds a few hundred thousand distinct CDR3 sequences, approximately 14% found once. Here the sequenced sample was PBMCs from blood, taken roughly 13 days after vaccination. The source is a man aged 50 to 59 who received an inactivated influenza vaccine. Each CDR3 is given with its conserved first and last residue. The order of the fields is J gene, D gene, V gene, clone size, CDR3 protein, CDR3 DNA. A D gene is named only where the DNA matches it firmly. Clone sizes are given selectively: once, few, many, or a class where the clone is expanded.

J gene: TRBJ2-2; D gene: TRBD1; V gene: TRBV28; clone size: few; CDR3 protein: CASSSPGQGGGELFF; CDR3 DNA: TGTGCCAGCAGTTCCCCAGGACAGGGAGGTGGGGAGCTGTTTTTT
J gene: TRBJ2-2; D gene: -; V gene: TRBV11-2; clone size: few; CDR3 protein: CASSLARTANTGELFF; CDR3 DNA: TGTGCCAGCAGCTTAGCCCGGACAGCGAACACCGGGGAGCTGTTTTTT
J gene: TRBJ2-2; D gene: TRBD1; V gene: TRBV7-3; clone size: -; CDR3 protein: CASSAGTGGLTGELFF; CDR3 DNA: TGTGCCAGCAGCGCCGGGACAGGGGGCCTAACCGGGGAGCTGTTTTTT
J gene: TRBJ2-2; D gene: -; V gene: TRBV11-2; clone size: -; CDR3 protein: CASSPTAPQIANTGELFF; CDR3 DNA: TGTGCCAGCAGCCCGACGGCCCCACAGATCGCGAACACCGGGGAGCTGTTTTTT
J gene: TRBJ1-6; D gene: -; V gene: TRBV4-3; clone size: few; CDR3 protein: CASSQGSYNSPLHF; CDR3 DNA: TGCGCCAGCAGCCAAGGGAGCTATAATTCACCCCTCCACTTT
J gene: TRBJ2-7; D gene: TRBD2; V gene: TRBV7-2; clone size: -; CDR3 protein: CASNDPGLAGGYEQYF; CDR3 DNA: TGTGCCAGCAATGATCCCGGGCTAGCGGGGGGCTACGAGCAGTACTTC
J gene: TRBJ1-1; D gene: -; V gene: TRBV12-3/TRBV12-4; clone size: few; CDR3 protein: CASSFRDGDTEAFF; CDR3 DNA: TGTGCCAGCAGTTTCCGGGATGGGGACACTGAAGCTTTCTTT
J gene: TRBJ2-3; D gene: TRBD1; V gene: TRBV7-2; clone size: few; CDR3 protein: CASSRIDRGLTTDTQYF; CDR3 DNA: TGTGCCAGCAGCCGGATTGACAGGGGACTCACTACAGATACGCAGTATTTT
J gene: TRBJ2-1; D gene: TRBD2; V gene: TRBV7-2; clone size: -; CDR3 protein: CASSPQTSGNEQFF; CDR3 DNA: TGTGCCAGCAGCCCCCAGACTAGCGGCAATGAGCAGTTCTTC
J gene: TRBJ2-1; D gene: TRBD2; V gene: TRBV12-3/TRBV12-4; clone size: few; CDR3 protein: CASRRVGGINEQFF; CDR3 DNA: TGTGCCAGCAGACGGGTCGGGGGGATCAATGAGCAGTTCTTC
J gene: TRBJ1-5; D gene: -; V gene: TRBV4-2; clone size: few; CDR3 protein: CASSQDSPDQPQHF; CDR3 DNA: TGTGCCAGCAGCCAAGATAGTCCGGATCAGCCCCAGCATTTT